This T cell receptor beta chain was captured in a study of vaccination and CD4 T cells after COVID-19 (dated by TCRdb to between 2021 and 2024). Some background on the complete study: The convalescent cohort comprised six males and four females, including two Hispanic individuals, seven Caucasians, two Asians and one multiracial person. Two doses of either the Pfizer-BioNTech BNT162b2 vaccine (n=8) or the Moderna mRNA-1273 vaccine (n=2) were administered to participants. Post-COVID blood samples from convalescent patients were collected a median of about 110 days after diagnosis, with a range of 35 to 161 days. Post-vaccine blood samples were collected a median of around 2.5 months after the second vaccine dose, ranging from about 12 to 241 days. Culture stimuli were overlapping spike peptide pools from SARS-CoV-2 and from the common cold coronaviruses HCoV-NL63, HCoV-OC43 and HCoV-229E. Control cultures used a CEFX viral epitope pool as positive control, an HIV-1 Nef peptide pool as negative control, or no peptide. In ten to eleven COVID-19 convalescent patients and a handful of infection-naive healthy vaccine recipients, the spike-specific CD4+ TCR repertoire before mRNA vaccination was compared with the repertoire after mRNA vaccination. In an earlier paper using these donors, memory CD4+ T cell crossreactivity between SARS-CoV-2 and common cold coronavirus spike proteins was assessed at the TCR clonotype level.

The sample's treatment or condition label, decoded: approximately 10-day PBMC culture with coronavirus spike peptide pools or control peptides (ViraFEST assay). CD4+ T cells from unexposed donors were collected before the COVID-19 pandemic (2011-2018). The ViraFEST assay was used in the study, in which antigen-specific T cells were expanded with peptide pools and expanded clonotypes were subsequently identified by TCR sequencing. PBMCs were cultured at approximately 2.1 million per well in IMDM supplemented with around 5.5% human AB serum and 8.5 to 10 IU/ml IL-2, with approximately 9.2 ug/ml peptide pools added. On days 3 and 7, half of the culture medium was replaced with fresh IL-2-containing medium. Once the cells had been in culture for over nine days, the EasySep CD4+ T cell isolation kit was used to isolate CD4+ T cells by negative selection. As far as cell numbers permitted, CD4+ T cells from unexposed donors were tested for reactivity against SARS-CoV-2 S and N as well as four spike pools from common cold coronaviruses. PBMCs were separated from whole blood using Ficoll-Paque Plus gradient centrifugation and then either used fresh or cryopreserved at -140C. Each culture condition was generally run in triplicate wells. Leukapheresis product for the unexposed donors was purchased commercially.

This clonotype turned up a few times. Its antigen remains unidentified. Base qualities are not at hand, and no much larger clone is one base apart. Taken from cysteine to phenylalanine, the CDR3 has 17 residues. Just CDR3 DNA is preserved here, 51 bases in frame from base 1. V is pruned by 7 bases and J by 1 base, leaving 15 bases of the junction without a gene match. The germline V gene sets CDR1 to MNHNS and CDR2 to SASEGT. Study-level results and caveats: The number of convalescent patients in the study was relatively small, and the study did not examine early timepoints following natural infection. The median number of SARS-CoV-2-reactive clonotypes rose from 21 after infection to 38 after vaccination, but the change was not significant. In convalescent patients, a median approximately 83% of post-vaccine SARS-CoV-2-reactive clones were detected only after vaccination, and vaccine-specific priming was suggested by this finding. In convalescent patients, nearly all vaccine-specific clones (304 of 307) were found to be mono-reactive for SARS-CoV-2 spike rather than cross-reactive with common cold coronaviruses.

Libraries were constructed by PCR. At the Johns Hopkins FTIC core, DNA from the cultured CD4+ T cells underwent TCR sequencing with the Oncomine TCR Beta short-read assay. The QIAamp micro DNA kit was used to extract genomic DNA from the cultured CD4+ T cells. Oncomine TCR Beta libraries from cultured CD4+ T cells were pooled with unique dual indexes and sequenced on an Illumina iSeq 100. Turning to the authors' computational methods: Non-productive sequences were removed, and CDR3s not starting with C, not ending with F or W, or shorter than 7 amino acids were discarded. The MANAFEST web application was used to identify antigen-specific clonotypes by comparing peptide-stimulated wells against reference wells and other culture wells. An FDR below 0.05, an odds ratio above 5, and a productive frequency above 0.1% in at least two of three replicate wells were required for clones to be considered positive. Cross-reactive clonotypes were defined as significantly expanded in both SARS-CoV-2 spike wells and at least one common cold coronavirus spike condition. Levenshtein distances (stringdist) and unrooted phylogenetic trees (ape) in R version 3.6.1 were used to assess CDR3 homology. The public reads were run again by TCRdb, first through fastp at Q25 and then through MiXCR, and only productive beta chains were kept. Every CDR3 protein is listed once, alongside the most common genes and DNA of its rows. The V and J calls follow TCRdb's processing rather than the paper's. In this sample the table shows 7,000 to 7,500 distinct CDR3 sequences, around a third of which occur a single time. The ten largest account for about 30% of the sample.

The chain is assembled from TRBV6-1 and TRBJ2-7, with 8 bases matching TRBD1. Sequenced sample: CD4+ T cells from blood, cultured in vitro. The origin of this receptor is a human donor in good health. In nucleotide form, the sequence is TGTGCCAGCACTGGGGGCCCACCGGGACAGGCATCCTACGAGCAGTACTTC. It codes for CASTGGPPGQASYEQYF.